The clone carrying this T cell receptor (beta chain) appeared once. The antigen remains unidentified. CDR3 length: 20 amino acids. CDR1 and CDR2 (germline): MNHEY, SMNVEV (reference sequence). Trimming at V came to 6 bases and at J to 3 bases, leaving 24 bases not matched to a gene. A multiplex PCR was run with 60 Vbeta primers and 13 Jbeta primers. Clones were sequenced by immunoSEQ multiplex PCR, and TCRdb holds only the in-frame ones, with some missing. Of around 100,000 clones listed, roughly 79% are singletons. The record originates from a study of cytomegalovirus exposure and HLA in healthy donors. Study-level points and caveats: As a later analysis showed, a missense DCLRE1C variant was linked to trimming of TCR beta V- and J-genes. Follow-up analysis found HLA locus-dependent TCR association rates, highest for DRB1 and lowest for HLA-C.

This chain uses TRBV27 with TRBJ1-2, with 8 bases identical to TRBD1. The receptor's source is a woman in her 40s in good health and CMV-seronegative. The material sequenced was PBMCs. The CDR3 DNA reads as TGTGCCAGCAGCCCGGGACAGGACCAGGGATTAATTTCGCCCTACTATGGCTACACCTTC. This sequence encodes CASSPGQDQGLISPYYGYTF.